This T cell receptor gamma chain was observed in a study of γδ T cells in repeated Plasmodium falciparum infection. This clone was seen at least ten times. TCRdb reanalysed the multiplex PCR reads via CATT. The repertoire holds about 30,000 gamma-chain clones, around 1.4% seen once, with less than 20% in the top ten. With 0 bases clipped from V and 7 bases from J, the junction kept 6 bases outside the gene matches. The CDR3 is 13 residues long. The germline V gene encodes CDR1 VENAVY and CDR2 YDSYNSRV. Vgamma9/Vdelta2+ and Vdelta2-negative gammadelta T cells were flow-sorted from PBMC for bulk sequencing.

Source material: gamma-delta T cells from blood. The source is a pool of human donors (malaria-infected and uninfected, not separated). The chain is built from TRGV8 and TRGJ1 or TRGJ2. CDR3 sequence (DNA): TGTGCCACCTGGGATAGGCGGCAGTATAAGAAACTCTTT. Translating it yields CATWDRRQYKKLF.